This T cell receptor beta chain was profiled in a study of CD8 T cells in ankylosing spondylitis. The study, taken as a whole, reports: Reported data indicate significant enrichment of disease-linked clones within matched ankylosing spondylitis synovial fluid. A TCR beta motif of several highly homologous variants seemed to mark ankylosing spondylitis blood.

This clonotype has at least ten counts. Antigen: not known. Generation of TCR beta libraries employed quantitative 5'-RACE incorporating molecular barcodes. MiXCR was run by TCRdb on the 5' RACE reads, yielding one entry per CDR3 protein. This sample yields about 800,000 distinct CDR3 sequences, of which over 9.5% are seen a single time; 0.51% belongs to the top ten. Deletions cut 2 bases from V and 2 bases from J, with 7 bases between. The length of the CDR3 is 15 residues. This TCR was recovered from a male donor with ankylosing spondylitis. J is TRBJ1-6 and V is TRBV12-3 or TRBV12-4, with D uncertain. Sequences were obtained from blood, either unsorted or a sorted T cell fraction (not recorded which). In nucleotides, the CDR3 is TGTGCCAGCAGTTTACTTCGACCCTATAATTCACCCCTCCACTTT. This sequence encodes CASSLLRPYNSPLHF.